These 10 T cell receptor beta chains share one sample of origin, sequenced in a study of blood T cell repertoires in COVID-19. Data came from immunoSEQ multiplex PCR; TCRdb stores just in-frame clones and leaves some out. This table holds approximately 250,000 clones, 70% to 90% found once. The sample comprised PBMCs or T cells enriched from blood (not recorded which). These receptor sequences come from a woman aged 35 to 49 with acute COVID-19.

V is TRBV10-1 and J is TRBJ2-2, with a tentative D call TRBD1 (5 bases). Germline CDR1 reads WNHNN; CDR2 reads SYGVQD (reference sequence). CDR3 length equals 12 residues. Trimming stripped 6 bases from V and 4 bases from J, with 6 bases between. The CDR3 loop reads CASSQGTGELFF. The CDR3 DNA is TGCGCCAGCAGCCAGGGCACCGGGGAGCTGTTTTTT.

The V call is TRBV7-3, the J call TRBJ2-1, with 14 bases that match TRBD2. In germline, CDR1 is SGHTA, CDR2 FQGTGA. J gave up 8 bases and V 4 bases, and 7 bases lay outside the gene matches. The CDR3 runs 16 residues. CDR3 DNA sequence: TGTGCCAGCAGCTCCGGGACTAGCGGGAGCTTCGATGAGCAGTTCTTC. This translates into CASSSGTSGSFDEQFF.

V is TRBV19 and J is TRBJ1-5; D uncertain. The CDR3 is 13 residues long. The germline V and J ends were trimmed by 3 bases and 5 bases, with 8 bases remaining between them. CDR1 and CDR2 (germline): LNHDA, SQIVND (reference sequence). The CDR3 DNA sequence: TGTGCCAGTAGTATGGTCGGTTATCAGCCCCAGCATTTT. Its translation is CASSMVGYQPQHF.

The J gene is TRBJ2-1, the V gene TRBV13; 14 nucleotides agree with TRBD2. CDR1 and CDR2 (germline): PRHDT, FYEKMQ (reference sequence). CDR3 length equals 16 residues. The trim removed 5 bases at V and 5 bases at J, leaving 5 bases unmatched. CDR3: CASSPRTSGRNNEQFF. The DNA of the CDR3 is TGTGCCAGCAGCCCACGGACTAGCGGGAGGAACAATGAGCAGTTCTTC.

V and J are TRBV5-6 and TRBJ1-1; D not certain. The germline V gene has CDR1 SGHDT and CDR2 YYEEEE. V shed 1 base and J shed 4 bases, with 14 bases lying between them. There are 15 residues in the CDR3. The CDR3: CASSLNPGVATEAFF. CDR3 in DNA: TGTGCCAGCAGCTTGAACCCCGGGGTGGCCACTGAAGCTTTCTTT.

The chain couples TRBV10-2 to TRBJ2-2, with D possibly TRBD2 on 6 matching bases. V dropped 10 bases and J dropped 4 bases, with 16 bases sitting between them. The CDR3 extends over 14 amino acids. Germline CDR1 and CDR2: WSHSY and SAAADI. DNA of the CDR3: TGCGCCACCAGCCGGGAGTTTGGCACCGGGGAGCTGTTTTTT. Translating it yields CATSREFGTGELFF.

This chain uses TRBV9 with TRBJ1-2; a weak D match, TRBD1 (6 bases). V gave up 0 bases and J gave up 8 bases, with 11 bases separating them. From germline, CDR1 is SGDLS and CDR2 YYNGEE. CDR3 length equals 13 residues. The CDR3 nucleotides read TGTGCCAGCAGCGTAGAACAGGGCGGCGGCTACACCTTC. Its translation is CASSVEQGGGYTF.

The chain joins TRBV30 to TRBJ2-1, with D perhaps TRBD1 (5 bases). The germline CDR1 and CDR2 sequences are GTSNPN and SVGIG (reference sequence). V was trimmed by 5 bases and J by 7 bases, leaving 15 bases between them. This CDR3 has 13 amino acids. CDR3 in amino acids: CAWGKWGENEQFF. The CDR3 bases are TGTGCCTGGGGCAAGTGGGGCGAAAATGAGCAGTTCTTC.

This rearrangement joins TRBV2 to TRBJ2-7; 11 nucleotides align to TRBD2. J was trimmed by 4 bases and V by 3 bases; bases with no gene match: 5. The V gene's germline CDR1 is SNHLY and CDR2 FYNNEI. The CDR3 is 15 residues long. The CDR3 coding sequence is TGTGCCAGCAGTGACACTAGCGGGAGACCTTACGAGCAGTACTTC. Translated: CASSDTSGRPYEQYF.

CDR3 protein: CASKLTGNYGYTF. The DNA of the CDR3 is TGTGCCAGTAAGCTAACAGGGAACTATGGCTACACCTTC. V gene TRBV19 combines with J gene TRBJ1-2; the D gene is possibly TRBD1 (6 bases). The V gene's germline CDR1 is LNHDA and CDR2 SQIVND (reference sequence). The CDR3 consists of 13 residues. Trimming left V 7 bases short and J 2 bases short, with 11 bases between.